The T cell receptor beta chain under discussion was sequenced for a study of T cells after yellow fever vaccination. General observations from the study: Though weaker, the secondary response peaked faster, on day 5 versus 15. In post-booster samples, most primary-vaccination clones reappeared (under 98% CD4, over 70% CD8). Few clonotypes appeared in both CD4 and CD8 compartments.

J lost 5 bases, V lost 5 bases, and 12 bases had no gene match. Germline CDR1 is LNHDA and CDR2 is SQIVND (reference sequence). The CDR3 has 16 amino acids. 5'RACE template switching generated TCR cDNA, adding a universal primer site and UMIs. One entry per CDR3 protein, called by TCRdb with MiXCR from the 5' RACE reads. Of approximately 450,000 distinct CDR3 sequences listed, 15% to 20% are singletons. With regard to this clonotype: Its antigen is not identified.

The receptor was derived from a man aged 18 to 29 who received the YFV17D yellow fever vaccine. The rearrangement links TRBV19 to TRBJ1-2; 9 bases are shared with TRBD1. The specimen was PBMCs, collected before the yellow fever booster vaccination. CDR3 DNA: TGTGCCAGTAGTCCACGACCGGACAGGGGAGGGTATGGCTACACCTTC. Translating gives CASSPRPDRGGYGYTF. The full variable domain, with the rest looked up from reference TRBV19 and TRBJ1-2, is DGGITQSPKYLFRKEGQNVTLSCEQNLNHDAMYWYRQDPGQGLRLIYYSQIVNDFQKGDIAEGYSVSREKKESFPLTVTSAQKNPTAFYLCASSPRPDRGGYGYTFGSGTRLTVV.